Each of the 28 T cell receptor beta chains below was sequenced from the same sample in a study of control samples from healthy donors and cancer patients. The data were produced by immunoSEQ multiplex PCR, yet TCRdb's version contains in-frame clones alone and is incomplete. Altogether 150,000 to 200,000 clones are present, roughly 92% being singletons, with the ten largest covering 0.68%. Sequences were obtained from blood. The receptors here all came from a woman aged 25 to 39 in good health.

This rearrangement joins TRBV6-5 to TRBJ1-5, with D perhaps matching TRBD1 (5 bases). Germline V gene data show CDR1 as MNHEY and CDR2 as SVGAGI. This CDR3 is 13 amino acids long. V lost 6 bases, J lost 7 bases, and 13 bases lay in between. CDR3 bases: TGTGCCAGCAGCGACGGGGCGCACCAGCCCCAGCATTTT. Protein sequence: CASSDGAHQPQHF.

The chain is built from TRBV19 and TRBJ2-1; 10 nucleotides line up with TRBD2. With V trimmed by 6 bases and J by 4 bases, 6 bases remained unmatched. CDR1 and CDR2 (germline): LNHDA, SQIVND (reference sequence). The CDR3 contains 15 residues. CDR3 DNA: TGTGCCAGTAGATGGACTAGCGGAAAATACAATGAGCAGTTCTTC. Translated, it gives CASRWTSGKYNEQFF.

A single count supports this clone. CDR3 coding DNA: TGTGCCAGCAGCCTAAGGACAGGGCTGCAAGAGACCCAGTACTTC. This encodes CASSLRTGLQETQYF. V gene TRBV7-9 combines with J gene TRBJ2-5; TRBD1 agrees at 8 bases. Germline assignment: CDR1 SEHNR and CDR2 FQNEAQ (reference sequence). Trimming at V came to 5 bases and at J to 2 bases, leaving 7 bases not matched to a gene. The CDR3 consists of 15 residues.

Here the CDR3 reads CASSLEGSGPQYF. In nucleotides, the CDR3 is TGCGCCAGCAGCTTGGAAGGGTCAGGGCCCCAGTACTTC. The rearrangement uses TRBV5-1 and TRBJ2-5; TRBD1 might be the D (5 bases). Per the germline V gene, CDR1 is SGHRS and CDR2 is YFSETQ. This CDR3 has 13 residues. V lost 0 bases and J lost 9, with 12 bases in between.

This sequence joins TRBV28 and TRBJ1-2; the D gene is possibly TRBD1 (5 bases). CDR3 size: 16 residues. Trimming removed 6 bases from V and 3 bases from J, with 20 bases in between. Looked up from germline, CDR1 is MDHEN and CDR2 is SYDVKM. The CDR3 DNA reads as TGTGCCAGCAGCGTCGGGGGGTACGGTAATGACTATGGCTACACCTTC. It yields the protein CASSVGGYGNDYGYTF.

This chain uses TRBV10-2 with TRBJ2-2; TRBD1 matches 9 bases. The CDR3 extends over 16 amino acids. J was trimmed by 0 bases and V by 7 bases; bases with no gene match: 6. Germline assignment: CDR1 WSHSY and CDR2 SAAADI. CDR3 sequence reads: CASIPRDRANTGELFF. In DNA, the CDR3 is TGCGCCAGCATTCCCCGGGACAGGGCGAACACCGGGGAGCTGTTTTTT.

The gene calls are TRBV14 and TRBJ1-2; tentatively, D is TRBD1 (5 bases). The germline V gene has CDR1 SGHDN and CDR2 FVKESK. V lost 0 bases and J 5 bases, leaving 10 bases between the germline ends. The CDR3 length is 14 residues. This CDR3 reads CASSQDRAGYGYTF. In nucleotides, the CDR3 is TGTGCCAGCAGCCAAGATAGGGCAGGGTATGGCTACACCTTC.

CDR3 sequence: CASSLAGGPGDTQYF. The CDR3 nucleotides are TGTGCCAGCAGCTTAGCGGGAGGGCCAGGAGATACGCAGTATTTT. V is TRBV7-3 and J is TRBJ2-3; 9 nucleotides agree with TRBD2. The CDR3 is 15 amino acids. CDR1 SGHTA and CDR2 FQGTGA come from the germline V gene. V was pared by 2 bases and J by 5 bases, with 5 bases of the junction left unmatched.

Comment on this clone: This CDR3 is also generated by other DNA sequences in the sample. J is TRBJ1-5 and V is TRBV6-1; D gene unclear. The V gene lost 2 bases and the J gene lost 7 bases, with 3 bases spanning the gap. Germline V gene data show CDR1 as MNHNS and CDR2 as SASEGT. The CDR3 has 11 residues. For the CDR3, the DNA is TGTGCCAGCAGTGAACTCCAGCCCCAGCATTTT. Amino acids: CASSELQPQHF.

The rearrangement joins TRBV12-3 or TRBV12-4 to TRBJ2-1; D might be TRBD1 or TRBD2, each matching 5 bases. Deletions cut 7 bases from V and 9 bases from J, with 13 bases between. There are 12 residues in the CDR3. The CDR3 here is CASTYVGGEQFF. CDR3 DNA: TGTGCCAGCACGTATGTTGGGGGTGAGCAGTTCTTC.

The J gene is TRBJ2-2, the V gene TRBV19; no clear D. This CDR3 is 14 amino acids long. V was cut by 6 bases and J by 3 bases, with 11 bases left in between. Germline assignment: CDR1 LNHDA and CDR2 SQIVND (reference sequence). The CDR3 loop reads CASRGITYTGELFF. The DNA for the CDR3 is TGTGCCAGTAGAGGCATCACATACACCGGGGAGCTGTTTTTT. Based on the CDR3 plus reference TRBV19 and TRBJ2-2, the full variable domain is DGGITQSPKYLFRKEGQNVTLSCEQNLNHDAMYWYRQDPGQGLRLIYYSQIVNDFQKGDIAEGYSVSREKKESFPLTVTSAQKNPTAFYLCASRGITYTGELFFGEGSRLTVL.

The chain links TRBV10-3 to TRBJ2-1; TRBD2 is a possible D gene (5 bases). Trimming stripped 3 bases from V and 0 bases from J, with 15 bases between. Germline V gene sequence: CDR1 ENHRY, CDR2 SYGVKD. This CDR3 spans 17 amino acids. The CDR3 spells CAISEGGELGSYNEQFF. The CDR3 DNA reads TGTGCCATCAGTGAAGGAGGCGAATTGGGCTCCTACAATGAGCAGTTCTTC.

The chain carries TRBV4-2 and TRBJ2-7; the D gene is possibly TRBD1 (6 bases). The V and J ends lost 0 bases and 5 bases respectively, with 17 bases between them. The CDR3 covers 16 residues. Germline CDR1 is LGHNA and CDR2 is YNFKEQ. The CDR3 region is CASSQDGAGDVDEQYF. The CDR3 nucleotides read TGTGCCAGCAGCCAAGATGGGGCAGGGGATGTCGACGAGCAGTACTTC.

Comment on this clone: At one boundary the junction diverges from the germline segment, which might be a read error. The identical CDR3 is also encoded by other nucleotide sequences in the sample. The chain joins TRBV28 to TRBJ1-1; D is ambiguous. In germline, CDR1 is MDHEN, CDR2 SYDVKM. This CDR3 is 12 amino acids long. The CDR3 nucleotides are TGTGCCAGCAGTCCCGACCCCCGGGAAGCCTTCTTT. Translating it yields CASSPDPREAFF.

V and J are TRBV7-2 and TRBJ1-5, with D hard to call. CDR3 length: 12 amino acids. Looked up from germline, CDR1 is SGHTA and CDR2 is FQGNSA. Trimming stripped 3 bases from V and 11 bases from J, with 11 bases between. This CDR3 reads CASSLRPSAQHF. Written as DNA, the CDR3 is TGTGCCAGCAGCTTGAGACCGTCGGCCCAGCATTTT.

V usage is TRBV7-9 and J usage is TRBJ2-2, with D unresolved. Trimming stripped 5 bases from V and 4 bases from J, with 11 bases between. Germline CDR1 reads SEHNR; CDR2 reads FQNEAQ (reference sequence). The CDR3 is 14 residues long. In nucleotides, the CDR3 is TGTGCCAGCAGCCTCTCTCGGGCCACCGGGGAGCTGTTTTTT. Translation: CASSLSRATGELFF. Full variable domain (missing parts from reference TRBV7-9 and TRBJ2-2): DTGVSQNPRHKITKRGQNVTFRCDPISEHNRLYWYRQTLGQGPEFLTYFQNEAQLEKSRLLSDRFSAERPKGSFSTLEIQRTEQGDSAMYLCASSLSRATGELFFGEGSRLTVL.

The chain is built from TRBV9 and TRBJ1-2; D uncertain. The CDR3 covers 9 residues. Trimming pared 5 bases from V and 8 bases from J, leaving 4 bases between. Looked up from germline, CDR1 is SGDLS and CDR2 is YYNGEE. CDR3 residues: CASRGGYTF. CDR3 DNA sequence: TGTGCCAGCAGGGGAGGCTACACCTTC. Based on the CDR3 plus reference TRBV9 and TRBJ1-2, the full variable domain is DSGVTQTPKHLITATGQRVTLRCSPRSGDLSVYWYQQSLDQGLQFLIQYYNGEERAKGNILERFSAQQFPDLHSELNLSSLELGDSALYFCASRGGYTFGSGTRLTVV.

CDR3 bases: TGCGCCAGCAGCCACGAATTACTAGCGGGCCCCTCCTACAATGAGCAGTTCTTC. Translated: CASSHELLAGPSYNEQFF. The V call is TRBV4-1, the J call TRBJ2-1; TRBD2 agrees at 9 bases. Germline lookup yields CDR1 MGHRA and CDR2 YSYEKL. This CDR3 has 18 amino acids. Trimming removed 3 bases from V and 0 bases from J; junction bases left unmatched: 9.

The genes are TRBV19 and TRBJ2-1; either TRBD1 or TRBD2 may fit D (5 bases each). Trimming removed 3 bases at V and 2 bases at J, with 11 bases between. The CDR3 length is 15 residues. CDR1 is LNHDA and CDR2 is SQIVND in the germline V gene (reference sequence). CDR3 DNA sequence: TGTGCCAGTAGTATGGGAGACAGCCCCTACAATGAGCAGTTCTTC. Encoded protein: CASSMGDSPYNEQFF.

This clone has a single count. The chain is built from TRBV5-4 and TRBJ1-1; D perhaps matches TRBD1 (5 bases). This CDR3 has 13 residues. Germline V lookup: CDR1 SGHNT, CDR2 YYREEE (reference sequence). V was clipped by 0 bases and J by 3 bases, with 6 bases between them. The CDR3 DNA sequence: TGTGCCAGCAGCTTGGTGGGGGACACTGAAGCTTTCTTT. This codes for CASSLVGDTEAFF.

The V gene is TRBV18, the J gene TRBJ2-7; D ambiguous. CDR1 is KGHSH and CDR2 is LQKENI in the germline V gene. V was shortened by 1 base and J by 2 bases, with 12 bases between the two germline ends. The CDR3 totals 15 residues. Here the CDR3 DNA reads TGTGCCAGCTCACCACGTTTGGCAATTCCCTACGAGCAGTACTTC. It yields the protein CASSPRLAIPYEQYF.

The CDR3 sequence is CASSQDPSPTGELFF. Written as DNA, the CDR3 is TGTGCCAGCAGCCAAGACCCTAGCCCCACCGGGGAGCTGTTTTTT. V is TRBV4-2 and J is TRBJ2-2; D possibly corresponds to TRBD2 (5 bases). The length of the CDR3 is 15 residues. V was shortened by 0 bases and J by 4 bases, with 9 bases between the two germline ends. Germline CDR1 is LGHNA and CDR2 is YNFKEQ.

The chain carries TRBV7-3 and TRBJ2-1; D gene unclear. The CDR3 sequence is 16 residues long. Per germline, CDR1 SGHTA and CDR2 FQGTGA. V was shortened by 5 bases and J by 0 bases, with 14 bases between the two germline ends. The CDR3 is CASSPIAGSSYNEQFF. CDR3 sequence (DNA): TGTGCCAGCAGCCCGATAGCAGGAAGCTCCTACAATGAGCAGTTCTTC.

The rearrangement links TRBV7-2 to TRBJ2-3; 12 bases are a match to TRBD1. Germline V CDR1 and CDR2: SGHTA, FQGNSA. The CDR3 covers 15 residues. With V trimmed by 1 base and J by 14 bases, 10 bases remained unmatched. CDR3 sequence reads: CASSLGRDRGRIGYF. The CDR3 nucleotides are TGTGCCAGCAGCTTAGGCCGGGACAGGGGGCGGATAGGGTATTTT.

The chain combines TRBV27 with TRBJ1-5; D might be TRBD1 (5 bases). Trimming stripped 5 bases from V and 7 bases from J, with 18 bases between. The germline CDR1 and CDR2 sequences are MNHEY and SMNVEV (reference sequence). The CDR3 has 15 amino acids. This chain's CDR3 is CASSRDPMRGQPQHF. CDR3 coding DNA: TGTGCCAGCAGTAGGGACCCAATGAGAGGGCAGCCCCAGCATTTT.

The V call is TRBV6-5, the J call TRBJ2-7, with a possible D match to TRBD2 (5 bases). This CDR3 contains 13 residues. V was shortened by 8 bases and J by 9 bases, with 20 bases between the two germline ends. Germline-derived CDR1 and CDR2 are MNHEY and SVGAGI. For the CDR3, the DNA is TGTGCCAGCCTAGAGGGCGACCTTGGGGTGCAGTACTTC. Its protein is CASLEGDLGVQYF.

CDR3 sequence: CASSRETLAGINEQFF. CDR3 bases: TGCGCCAGCAGCCGCGAAACACTAGCGGGTATTAATGAGCAGTTCTTC. This chain uses TRBV5-1 with TRBJ2-1, with 9 bases identical to TRBD2. Germline CDR1 reads SGHRS; CDR2 reads YFSETQ. V shed 4 bases and J 7 bases; nucleotides not matched to a gene: 12. The length of the CDR3 is 16 residues.

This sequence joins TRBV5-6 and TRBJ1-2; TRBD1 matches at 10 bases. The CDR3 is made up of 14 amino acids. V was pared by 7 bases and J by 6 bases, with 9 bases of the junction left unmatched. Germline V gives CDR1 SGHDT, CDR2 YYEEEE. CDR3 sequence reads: CASEGTGTGDGYTF. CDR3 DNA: TGTGCCAGCGAGGGAACCGGGACAGGGGATGGCTACACCTTC.